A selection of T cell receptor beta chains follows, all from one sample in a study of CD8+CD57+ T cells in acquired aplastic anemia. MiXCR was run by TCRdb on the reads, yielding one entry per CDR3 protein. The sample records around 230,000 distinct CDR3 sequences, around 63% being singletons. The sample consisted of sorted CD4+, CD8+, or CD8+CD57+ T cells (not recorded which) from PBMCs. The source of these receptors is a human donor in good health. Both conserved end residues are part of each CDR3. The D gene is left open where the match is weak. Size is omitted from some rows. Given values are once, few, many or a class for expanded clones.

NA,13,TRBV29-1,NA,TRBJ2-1,TGCAGCGTTGACAGCAGCTCCTACAATGAGCAGTTCTTC,CSVDSSSYNEQFF
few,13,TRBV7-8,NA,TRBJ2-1,TGTGCCAGCTCGCTCGCCACCTCCAATGAGCAGTTCTTC,CASSLATSNEQFF
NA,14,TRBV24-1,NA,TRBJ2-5,TGTGCCAGCCGATGGGGGCGGGGAGAAGAGACCCAGTACTTC,CASRWGRGEETQYF
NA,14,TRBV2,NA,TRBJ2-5,TGTGCCAGTAGACAGGTGTGGGACGAAGAGACCCAGTACTTC,CASRQVWDEETQYF
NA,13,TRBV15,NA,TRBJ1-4,TGTGCCACCAGCAGCGACCAGGGAGGCTGGCTGTTTTTT,CATSSDQGGWLFF
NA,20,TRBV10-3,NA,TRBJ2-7,TGTGCCATCAGTGAGTCAGACGGCAGAACGTCGATCCCGAGCTCCTACGAGCAGTACTTC,CAISESDGRTSIPSSYEQYF
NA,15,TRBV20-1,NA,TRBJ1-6,TGCAGTGCAAGGCCGGGGCACGTGGTAAATTCACCCCTCCACTTT,CSARPGHVVNSPLHF
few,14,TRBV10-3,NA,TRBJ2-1,TGTGCCATCAGGGGGGAAGATCCCTACAATGAGCAGTTCTTC,CAIRGEDPYNEQFF
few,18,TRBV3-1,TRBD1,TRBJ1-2,TGTGCCAGCAGCCAAGTCCCCGACCGGCCGGGACAGAGGTATGGCTACACCTTC,CASSQVPDRPGQRYGYTF
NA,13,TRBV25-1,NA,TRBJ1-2,TGTGCCAGCAGTGCTGACAGCGGCTATGGCTACACCTTC,CASSADSGYGYTF
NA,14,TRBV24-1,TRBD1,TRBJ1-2,TGTGCCACCAGCCAGGGGGCGAGCAACTATGGCTACACCTTC,CATSQGASNYGYTF
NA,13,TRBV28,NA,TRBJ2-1,TGTGCCAGCAGCGACTTGGGGGGTACTGAGCAGTTCTTC,CASSDLGGTEQFF